This TCR beta chain was retrieved from a study of blood T cell repertoires in COVID-19. About the study: Sample material is recorded as cDNA or gDNA derived from T cells, B-cell-depleted T cells, or PBMCs.

Unmatched junction bases numbered 15, after V lost 4 bases and J lost 4 bases. Germline loops: CDR1 SSHAT, CDR2 FNYEAQ (reference sequence). This CDR3 contains 17 residues. In its sample, this clone was seen many times. Produced via immunoSEQ multiplex PCR; TCRdb's table is partial and in-frame only. The table has 75,000 to 90,000 clones, 80% seen once. This TCR came from a woman aged 35 to 49 with active or convalescent COVID-19. The J gene is TRBJ2-7, the V gene TRBV7-7, with 8 bases matching TRBD2. Sequencing was carried out using peripheral blood. CDR3 nucleotide sequence: TGTGCCAGCAGCTCTCCCCCACCGGGACTAGTCTGGTACGAGCAGTACTTC. It yields the protein CASSSPPPGLVWYEQYF.